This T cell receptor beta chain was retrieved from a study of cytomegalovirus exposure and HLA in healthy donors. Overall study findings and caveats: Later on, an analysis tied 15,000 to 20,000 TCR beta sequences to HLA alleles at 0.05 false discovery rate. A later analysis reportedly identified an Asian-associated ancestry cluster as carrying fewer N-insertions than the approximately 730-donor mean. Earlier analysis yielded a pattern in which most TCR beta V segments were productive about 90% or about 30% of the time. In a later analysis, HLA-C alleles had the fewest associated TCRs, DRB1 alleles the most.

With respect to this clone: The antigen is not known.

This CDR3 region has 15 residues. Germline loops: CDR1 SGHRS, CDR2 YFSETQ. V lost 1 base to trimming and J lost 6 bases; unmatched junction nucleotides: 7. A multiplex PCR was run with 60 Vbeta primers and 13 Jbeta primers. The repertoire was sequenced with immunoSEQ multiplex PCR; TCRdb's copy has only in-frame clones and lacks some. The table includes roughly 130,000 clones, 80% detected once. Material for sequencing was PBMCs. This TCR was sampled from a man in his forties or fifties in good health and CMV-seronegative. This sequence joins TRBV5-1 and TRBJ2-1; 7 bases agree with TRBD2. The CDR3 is CASSLSVAGFNEQFF. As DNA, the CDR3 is TGCGCCAGCAGCTTGTCGGTAGCGGGTTTCAATGAGCAGTTCTTC.